This entry lists 29 T cell receptor beta chains sequenced from one sample in a study of monozygotic twins with inflammatory bowel disease. TCRdb re-called the 5' RACE reads, yielding one record per CDR3 amino acid sequence without DNA. The repertoire shows a few hundred thousand distinct CDR3 sequences; the top ten hold 1.6%. Sequenced: blood. The receptors originated from a human donor with ulcerative colitis or Crohn's disease, or a healthy co-twin of an affected twin (not recorded which).

This chain joins TRBV7-2 and TRBJ1-2. The CDR3 is 15 residues long. CDR1 SGHTA and CDR2 FQGNSA come from the germline V gene. CDR3 sequence reads: CASSPQAGENYGYTF. The variable domain in full, completed from reference TRBV7-2 and TRBJ1-2, reads GAGVSQSPSNKVTEKGKDVELRCDPISGHTALYWYRQSLGQGLEFLIYFQGNSAPDKSGLPSDRFSAERTGGSVSTLTIQRTQQEDSAVYLCASSPQAGENYGYTFGSGTRLTVV.

The chain joins TRBV10-3 to TRBJ2-3; TCRdb's D gene call, TRBD2, goes unchecked for lack of DNA. The CDR3 consists of 14 residues. Germline V CDR1 and CDR2: ENHRY, SYGVKD. The CDR3 here is CAINSGGSTDTQYF.

This chain uses TRBV6-5 with TRBJ1-4; TCRdb calls TRBD1, which cannot be checked without DNA. Germline V CDR1 and CDR2: MNHEY, SVGAGI. This CDR3 contains 14 residues. Here the CDR3 reads CASSHRGSKEKLFF.

V gene TRBV20-1 combines with J gene TRBJ2-3; the D gene TCRdb calls, TRBD1, cannot be checked with no DNA. This CDR3 comprises 12 residues. Germline assignment: CDR1 DFQATT and CDR2 SNEGSKA (reference sequence). CDR3 in amino acids: CSALLLGDAQYF.

V is TRBV7-6 and J is TRBJ2-1; TCRdb picks TRBD1, but there is no DNA to check that call. Germline assignment: CDR1 SGHVS and CDR2 FNYEAQ. The CDR3 is made up of 14 amino acids. CDR3 loop: CASSLGGPYNEQFF.

V is TRBV6-1 and J is TRBJ1-1. The germline V gene has CDR1 MNHNS and CDR2 SASEGT. This CDR3 contains 14 residues. The CDR3 sequence: CASRLRSPRDVAFF.

V usage is TRBV21-1 and J usage is TRBJ1-6. TRBV21-1 is a listed pseudogene. The CDR3 runs 17 residues. The chain's CDR3 is CASSKVGTPEEPSPLHF.

The V and J genes are TRBV7-9 and TRBJ1-6; TCRdb indicates TRBD1, and absent DNA this call remains unverified. CDR1 and CDR2 from the germline V gene are SEHNR and FQNEAQ (reference sequence). The CDR3 loop spans 15 amino acids. The CDR3 reads CASSPTGQGNSPLHF. Full variable domain (outside the CDR3, taken from reference TRBV7-9 and TRBJ1-6): DTGVSQNPRHKITKRGQNVTFRCDPISEHNRLYWYRQTLGQGPEFLTYFQNEAQLEKSRLLSDRFSAERPKGSFSTLEIQRTEQGDSAMYLCASSPTGQGNSPLHFGNGTRLTVT.

The chain recombines TRBV12-3 or TRBV12-4 with TRBJ2-1; absent DNA, TCRdb's TRBD1 call cannot be checked. This CDR3 region has 14 residues. The CDR3 spells CASSLRQGWSEQFF.

This chain links TRBV3-1 with TRBJ2-1; TCRdb's D call of TRBD2 is untestable without DNA. Germline values: CDR1 LGHDT, CDR2 YNNKEL (reference sequence). The CDR3 consists of 16 residues. This CDR3 reads CASSPPQVAGYNEQFF.

The chain combines TRBV6-6 with TRBJ1-1. The CDR3 has 12 amino acids. Germline CDR1 MNHNY, CDR2 SVGAGI (reference sequence). This CDR3 is CASSSAGTEAFF.

The rearrangement joins TRBV19 to TRBJ1-1; TCRdb calls TRBD1, which cannot be checked without DNA. Looked up from germline, CDR1 is LNHDA and CDR2 is SQIVND (reference sequence). The CDR3 is 13 amino acids. Here the CDR3 reads CASSNTGGPEAFF.

The V gene is TRBV7-9, the J gene TRBJ2-5; with no DNA, the TCRdb D assignment of TRBD1 cannot be verified. CDR3 length equals 16 residues. The germline gives CDR1 SEHNR, CDR2 FQNEAQ (reference sequence). CDR3: CASSSRRGQRGETQYF.

This sequence joins TRBV4-1 and TRBJ2-7; with no DNA, the TCRdb D assignment of TRBD1 cannot be verified. Germline CDR1 reads MGHRA; CDR2 reads YSYEKL. The CDR3 has 13 residues. This chain's CDR3 is CASSRDESYEQYF.

The chain is built from TRBV4-2 and TRBJ1-1. The length of the CDR3 is 12 residues. Germline values: CDR1 LGHNA, CDR2 YNFKEQ. CDR3 sequence reads: CASSAGSTEAFF.

The rearrangement uses TRBV12-3 or TRBV12-4 and TRBJ2-1; lacking DNA, the TRBD2 call made by TCRdb goes unchecked. CDR3 length: 13 residues. CDR3: CASSPRRGTEQFF.

This chain joins TRBV4-1 and TRBJ2-7. The CDR3 consists of 18 residues. Germline V gives CDR1 MGHRA, CDR2 YSYEKL. CDR3 protein: CASSQDHWQITNSYEQYF.

This rearrangement joins TRBV20-1 to TRBJ1-2. The CDR3 loop spans 14 amino acids. Germline V gives CDR1 DFQATT, CDR2 SNEGSKA (reference sequence). The CDR3 here is CSARSRRSTGGYTF.

The rearrangement uses TRBV5-4 and TRBJ1-2. This CDR3 has 12 residues. CDR1 and CDR2 from the germline V gene are SGHNT and YYREEE (reference sequence). CDR3 sequence reads: CASSLVSSGYTF.

The chain combines TRBV20-1 with TRBJ1-4; TCRdb lists TRBD1, though no DNA is available to test this call. The germline gives CDR1 DFQATT, CDR2 SNEGSKA (reference sequence). The CDR3 is 14 residues long. The CDR3 sequence is CSAASGVTNEKLFF.

This chain connects TRBV7-2 to TRBJ1-3; TCRdb gives TRBD1 as the D gene, but with no DNA this cannot be confirmed. Per the germline V gene, CDR1 is SGHTA and CDR2 is FQGNSA. The CDR3 has 16 amino acids. CDR3 amino acids: CASSLTSRVTQNTIYF.

The chain combines TRBV5-6 with TRBJ2-2; TCRdb reports TRBD1, a call that lacks DNA to check it against. Germline lookup yields CDR1 SGHDT and CDR2 YYEEEE. The CDR3 length is 18 residues. The CDR3 region is CASSRRDPGQGLSGELFF.

This sequence joins TRBV5-1 and TRBJ2-2; TCRdb selects TRBD2, and the lack of DNA leaves this call unchecked. Germline CDR1 and CDR2: SGHRS and YFSETQ. CDR3 length: 15 amino acids. CDR3 sequence reads: CASSLDGLADGELFF.

CDR3 sequence: CSVEREVNTEAFF. V gene TRBV29-1 combines with J gene TRBJ1-1. The CDR3 consists of 13 residues. CDR1 and CDR2 from the germline V gene are SQVTM and ANQGSEA.

The chain carries TRBV4-2 and TRBJ1-1. This CDR3 is 16 amino acids long. Germline CDR1 is LGHNA and CDR2 is YNFKEQ. The CDR3 region is CASSQEDAGPSGLAFF.

The CDR3 protein is CASSFQLNTGELFF. The chain has TRBV7-7 and TRBJ2-2. Germline V gene sequence: CDR1 SSHAT, CDR2 FNYEAQ (reference sequence). The CDR3 spans 14 residues.

The V gene is TRBV4-2, the J gene TRBJ1-5. Germline V gives CDR1 LGHNA, CDR2 YNFKEQ. This CDR3 is 14 amino acids long. The CDR3 region is CASSPTDGNQPQHF.

The chain is built from TRBV4-2 and TRBJ1-6; as DNA is missing, the TRBD1 call by TCRdb cannot be tested. Germline loops: CDR1 LGHNA, CDR2 YNFKEQ. The CDR3 runs to 15 residues. CDR3 residues: CASSQDERGNAPLHF.

This chain uses TRBV24-1 with TRBJ2-1; the D gene TCRdb calls, TRBD1, cannot be checked with no DNA. In germline, CDR1 is KGHDR, CDR2 SFDVKD. The CDR3 has 17 amino acids. The CDR3 region is CATSDWGSGTGNNEQFF.